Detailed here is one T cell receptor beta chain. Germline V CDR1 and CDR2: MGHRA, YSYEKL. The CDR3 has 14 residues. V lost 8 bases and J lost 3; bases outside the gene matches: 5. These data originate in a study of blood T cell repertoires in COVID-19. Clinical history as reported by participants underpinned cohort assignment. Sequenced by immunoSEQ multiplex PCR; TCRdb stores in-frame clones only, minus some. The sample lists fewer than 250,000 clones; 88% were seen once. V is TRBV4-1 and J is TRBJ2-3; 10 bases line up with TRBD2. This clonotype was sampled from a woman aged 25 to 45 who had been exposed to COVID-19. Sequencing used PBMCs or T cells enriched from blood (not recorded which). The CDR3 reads CASGLAGDTDTQYF. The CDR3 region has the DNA TGCGCCAGCGGTCTAGCGGGAGATACAGATACGCAGTATTTT.